This entry is about one T cell receptor beta chain. Its antigen is undetermined. The data were taken from a study of beta chain features in type 1 diabetes. The entirety of the isolated RNA underwent reverse transcription, so expressed TCRB transcripts were sequenced. Profiling relied on immunoSEQ multiplex PCR, and the TCRdb table lists in-frame clones only, not all of them. The sample contains roughly 310,000 clones, approximately 11% of which appear only once. CDR1 and CDR2 from the germline V gene are LNHNV and YYDKDF (reference sequence). The CDR3 is 12 amino acids. The ends were cut back, 0 bases at V and 5 bases at J, with 4 bases in the middle. By way of CD45RO/CCR7/CD25/CD127/CD95/CD27, the CD4+ regulatory, stem cell-like memory, central memory and naive cells were sorted. The study, taken as a whole, reports: Short templates might get an advantage during PCR, and this would be equal in patients and controls. Type 1 diabetes patients had fewer VDJ junction insertions and more deletions. Naive, central memory and Treg TCRB repertoires seemed to resemble each other more closely in patients than they did in healthy donors.

Sample: naive CD4+ T cells from blood. The rearrangement links TRBV15 to TRBJ1-2; D is unclear. The source is a woman in her thirties in good health. The CDR3 protein is CATSRDQYGYTF. The CDR3 DNA reads TGTGCCACCAGCAGAGATCAGTATGGCTACACCTTC.